The entry that follows covers one TCR beta chain sequence. Trimming stripped 6 bases from V and 4 bases from J, with 12 bases between. Germline-derived CDR1 and CDR2 are MDHEN and SYDVKM. The length of the CDR3 is 13 residues. The source of the sample is a study of blood T cell repertoires in COVID-19. Study context: Some COVID-19 samples were acute and others convalescent; all came from the United States, Italy and Spain.

Method: immunoSEQ multiplex PCR; TCRdb's copy keeps in-frame clones and lacks some. The table shows approximately 200,000 clones, with more than 80% occurring only once. This sequence originates from a woman aged 80 or older with COVID-19, enrolled during active disease. V gene TRBV28 combines with J gene TRBJ2-5, with D possibly being TRBD2 (7 bases). The specimen was peripheral blood. The CDR3 nucleotides are TGTGCCAGCAGCCTCGGGGGGCGAGAGACCCAGTACTTC. Its protein product is CASSLGGRETQYF.